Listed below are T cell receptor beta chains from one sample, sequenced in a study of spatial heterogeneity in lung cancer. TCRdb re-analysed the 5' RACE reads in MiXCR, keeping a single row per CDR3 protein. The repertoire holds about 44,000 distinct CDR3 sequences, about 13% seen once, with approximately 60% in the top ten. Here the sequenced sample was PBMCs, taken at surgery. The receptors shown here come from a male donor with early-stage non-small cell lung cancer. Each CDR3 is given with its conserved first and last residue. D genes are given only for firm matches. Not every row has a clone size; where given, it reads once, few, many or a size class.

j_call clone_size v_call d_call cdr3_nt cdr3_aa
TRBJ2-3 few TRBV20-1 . TGCAGTAGCACAGATACGCAGTATTTT CSSTDTQYF
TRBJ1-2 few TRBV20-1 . TGCAGTGCTAGAGATCCCAGGGGATCCTATGGCTACACCTTC CSARDPRGSYGYTF
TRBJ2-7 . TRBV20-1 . TGCAGTGCCCGGGCTGACGCCTACGAGCAGTACTTC CSARADAYEQYF
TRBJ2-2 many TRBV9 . TGTGCCAGCAGCGTAGACAGGGCTGGGTATGTCGGAGAGCTGTTTTTT CASSVDRAGYVGELFF
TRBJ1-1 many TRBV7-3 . TGTGCCAGCAGCTTAAACAGGAACACTGAAGCTTTCTTT CASSLNRNTEAFF
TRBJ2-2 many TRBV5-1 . TGCGCCAGCAGCTTGGACGGAACGAACACCGGGGAGCTGTTTTTT CASSLDGTNTGELFF
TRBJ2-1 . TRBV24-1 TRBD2 TGTGCCACCAGTGACGCTAGCGGATACAATGAGCAGTTCTTC CATSDASGYNEQFF
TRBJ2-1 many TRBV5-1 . TGCGCCAGCAGCTTGAGCGATGATGAGCAGTTCTTC CASSLSDDEQFF
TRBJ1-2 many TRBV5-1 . TGCGCCAGCAGCTTTTTCAGGAACTATGGCTACACCTTC CASSFFRNYGYTF
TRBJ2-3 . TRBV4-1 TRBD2 TGCGCCAGCAGCCAAGCCGAGCGGGACACAGATACGCAGTATTTT CASSQAERDTDTQYF
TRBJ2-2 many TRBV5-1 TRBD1 TGCGCCAGCAGTCGGACAGGGGACACCGGGGAGCTGTTTTTT CASSRTGDTGELFF
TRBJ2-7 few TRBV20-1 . TGCAGTGCTAGAGTTTACTGTGACTACGAGCAGTACTTC CSARVYCDYEQYF
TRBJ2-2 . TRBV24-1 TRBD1 TGTGCCACCAGTGATCCTAGACAGGGGGACACCGGGGAGCTGTTTTTT CATSDPRQGDTGELFF
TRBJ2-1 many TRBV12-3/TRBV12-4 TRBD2 TGTGCCAGCAGTTCCAGACTAGCGGGTCATAACGACGAGCAGTTCTTC CASSSRLAGHNDEQFF
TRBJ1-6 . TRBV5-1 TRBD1 TGCGCCAGCAGCCCCTGGGACAGGGCGAGCTCCTATAATTCACCCCTCCACTTT CASSPWDRASSYNSPLHF
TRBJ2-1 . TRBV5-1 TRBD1 TGCGCCAGCTACCGGGGACAGTCTTCCTACAATGAGCAGTTCTTC CASYRGQSSYNEQFF
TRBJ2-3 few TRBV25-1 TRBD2 TGTGCCACCCAGTTTAGCGGGAGAGGCACAGATACGCAGTATTTT CATQFSGRGTDTQYF
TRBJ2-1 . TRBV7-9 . TGTGCCAGCAGCTTAGGCGACAGCGACAATGAGCAGTTCTTC CASSLGDSDNEQFF
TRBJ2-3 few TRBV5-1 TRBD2 TGCGCCAGCAGCCAACTAGCGGGGGGCACAGATACGCAGTATTTT CASSQLAGGTDTQYF
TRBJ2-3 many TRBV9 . TGTGCCAGCAGCGTAGGGGTCCAAAGCACAGATACGCAGTATTTT CASSVGVQSTDTQYF
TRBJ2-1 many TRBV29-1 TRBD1 TGCAGCGTTGATCCACAGGGGGCCAATGAGCAGTTCTTC CSVDPQGANEQFF
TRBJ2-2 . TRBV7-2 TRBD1 TGTGCCAGCAGCAGGGGACAGGGGGCCGGGGAGCTGTTTTTT CASSRGQGAGELFF
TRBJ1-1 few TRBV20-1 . TGCAGTGCTAGTTCGGGGGCTGGGAACACTGAAGCTTTCTTT CSASSGAGNTEAFF
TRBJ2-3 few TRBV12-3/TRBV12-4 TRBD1 TGTGCCAGCAGTCCAGGGGGCCGGATAGACTTTTCAGATACGCAGTATTTT CASSPGGRIDFSDTQYF
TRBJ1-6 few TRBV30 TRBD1 TGTGCCTGGACTAGGACAGGCGCTAATTCACCCCTCCACTTT CAWTRTGANSPLHF
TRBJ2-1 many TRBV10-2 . TGCGCCAGCAGGGGGAACAATGAGCAGTTCTTC CASRGNNEQFF
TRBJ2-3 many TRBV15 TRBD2 TGTGCCACCAGCAGAGGACTAGCGGGGGGGCAGTATTTT CATSRGLAGGQYF
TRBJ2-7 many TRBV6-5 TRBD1 TGTGCCAGCAGTAAGGACAGGGACTACGAGCAGTACTTC CASSKDRDYEQYF
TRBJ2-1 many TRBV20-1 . TGCAGTGCCACGGGCCACGGAGCAAAACTGGGGTACAATGAGCAGTTCTTC CSATGHGAKLGYNEQFF
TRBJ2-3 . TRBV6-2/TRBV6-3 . TGTGCCAGCAGCCAACAAGGAGATACGCAGTATTTT CASSQQGDTQYF
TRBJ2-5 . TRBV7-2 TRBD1 TGTGCCAGCAGCCCCACGACAGGGGGGCCGGAGACCCAGTACTTC CASSPTTGGPETQYF
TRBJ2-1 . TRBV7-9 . TGTGCCAGCAGCTCGAGAACAGGGCTCGTACTCACCTACAATGAGCAGTTCTTC CASSSRTGLVLTYNEQFF
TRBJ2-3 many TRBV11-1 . TGTGCCAGCAGCCCATTCTCGACCCCTGCAGGGACGCAGTATTTT CASSPFSTPAGTQYF
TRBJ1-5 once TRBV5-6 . TGTGCCAGCAGCTTGGGGCAGCATGGCAATCAGCCCCAGCATTTT CASSLGQHGNQPQHF
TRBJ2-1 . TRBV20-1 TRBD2 TGCAGTGCTAGAGACCCGGGACTAGCGAGTTACAATGAGCAGTTCTTC CSARDPGLASYNEQFF